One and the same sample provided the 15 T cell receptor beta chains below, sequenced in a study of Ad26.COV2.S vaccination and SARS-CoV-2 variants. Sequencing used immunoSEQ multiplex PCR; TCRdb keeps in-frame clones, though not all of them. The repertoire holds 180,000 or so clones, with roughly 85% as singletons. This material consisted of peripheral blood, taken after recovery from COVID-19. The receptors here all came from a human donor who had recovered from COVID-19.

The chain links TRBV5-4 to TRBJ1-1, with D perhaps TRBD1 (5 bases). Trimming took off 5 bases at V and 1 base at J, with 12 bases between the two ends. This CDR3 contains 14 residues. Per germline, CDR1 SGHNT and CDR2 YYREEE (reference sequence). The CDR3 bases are TGTGCCAGCAGACCGGGGACCCAGAACACTGAAGCTTTCTTT. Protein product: CASRPGTQNTEAFF. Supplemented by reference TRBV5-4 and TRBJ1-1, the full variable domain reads ETGVTQSPTHLIKTRGQQVTLRCSSQSGHNTVSWYQQALGQGPQFIFQYYREEENGRGNFPPRFSGLQFPNYSSELNVNALELDDSALYLCASRPGTQNTEAFFGQGTRLTVV.

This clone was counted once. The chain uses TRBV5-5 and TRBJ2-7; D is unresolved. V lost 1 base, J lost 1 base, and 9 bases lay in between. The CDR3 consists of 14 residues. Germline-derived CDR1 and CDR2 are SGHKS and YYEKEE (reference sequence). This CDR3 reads CASSLLSVSYEQYF. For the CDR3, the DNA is TGTGCCAGCAGCTTGTTAAGCGTTTCCTACGAGCAGTACTTC.

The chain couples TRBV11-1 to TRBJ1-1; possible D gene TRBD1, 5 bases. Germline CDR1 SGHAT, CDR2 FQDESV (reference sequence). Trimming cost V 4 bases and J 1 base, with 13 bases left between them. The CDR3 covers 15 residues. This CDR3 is CASSWRRGPNTEAFF. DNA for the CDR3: TGTGCCAGCAGCTGGCGTCGGGGACCGAACACTGAAGCTTTCTTT.

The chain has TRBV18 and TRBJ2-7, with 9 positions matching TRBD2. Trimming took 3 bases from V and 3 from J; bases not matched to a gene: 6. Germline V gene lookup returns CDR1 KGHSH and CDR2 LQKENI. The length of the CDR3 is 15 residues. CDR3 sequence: CASSPGLASSYEQYF. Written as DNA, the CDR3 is TGTGCCAGCTCACCCGGACTAGCGTCGAGCTACGAGCAGTACTTC.

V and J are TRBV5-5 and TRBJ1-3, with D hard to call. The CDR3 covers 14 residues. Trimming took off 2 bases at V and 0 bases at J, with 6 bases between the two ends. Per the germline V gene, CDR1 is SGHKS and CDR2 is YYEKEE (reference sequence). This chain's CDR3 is CASSLGSSGNTIYF. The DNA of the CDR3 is TGTGCCAGCAGCTTAGGGAGCTCTGGAAACACCATATATTTT.

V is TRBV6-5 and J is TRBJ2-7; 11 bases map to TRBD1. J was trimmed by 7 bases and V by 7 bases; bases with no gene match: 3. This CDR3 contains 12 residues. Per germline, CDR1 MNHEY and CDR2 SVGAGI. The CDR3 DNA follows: TGTGCCAGCATGGGACAGGGGGAAGAGCAGTACTTC. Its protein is CASMGQGEEQYF.

CDR3 protein: CASSYPAGPDTQYF. In nucleotides, the CDR3 is TGTGCCAGCAGTTATCCTGCGGGCCCAGATACGCAGTATTTT. This chain joins TRBV6-9 and TRBJ2-3, with D tentatively TRBD2 (5 bases). V gave up 2 bases and J gave up 4 bases, with 10 bases separating them. The CDR3 consists of 14 residues. Per the germline V gene, CDR1 is MNHGY and CDR2 is SVAAGI.

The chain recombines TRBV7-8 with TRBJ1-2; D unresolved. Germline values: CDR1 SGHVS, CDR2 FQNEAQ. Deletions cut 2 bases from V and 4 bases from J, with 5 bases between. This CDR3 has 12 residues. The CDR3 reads CASSLNSYGYTF. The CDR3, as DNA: TGTGCCAGCAGCTTAAACAGCTATGGCTACACCTTC.

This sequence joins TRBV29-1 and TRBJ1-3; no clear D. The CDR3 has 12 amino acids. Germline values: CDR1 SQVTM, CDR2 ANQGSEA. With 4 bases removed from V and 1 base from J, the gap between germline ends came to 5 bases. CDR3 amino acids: CSVGVSGNTIYF. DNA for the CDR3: TGCAGCGTTGGTGTTTCTGGAAACACCATATATTTT.

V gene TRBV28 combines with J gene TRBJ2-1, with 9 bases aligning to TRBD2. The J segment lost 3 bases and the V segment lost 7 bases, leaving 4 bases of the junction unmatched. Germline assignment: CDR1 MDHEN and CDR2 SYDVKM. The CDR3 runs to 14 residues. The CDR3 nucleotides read TGTGCCAGCAAACTAGCGGGCCTCTACAATGAGCAGTTCTTC. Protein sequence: CASKLAGLYNEQFF.

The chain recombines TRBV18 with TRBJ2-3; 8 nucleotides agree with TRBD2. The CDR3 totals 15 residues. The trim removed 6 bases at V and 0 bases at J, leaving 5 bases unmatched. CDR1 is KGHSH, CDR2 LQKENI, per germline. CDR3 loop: CASSPGGLSTDTQYF. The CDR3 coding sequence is TGTGCCAGCTCCCCGGGGGGGCTAAGCACAGATACGCAGTATTTT.

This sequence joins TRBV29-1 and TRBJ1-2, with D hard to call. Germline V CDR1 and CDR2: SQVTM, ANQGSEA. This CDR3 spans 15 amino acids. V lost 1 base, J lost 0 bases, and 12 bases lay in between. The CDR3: CSVEGTKDTNYGYTF. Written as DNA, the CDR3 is TGCAGCGTTGAAGGCACCAAGGATACTAACTATGGCTACACCTTC.

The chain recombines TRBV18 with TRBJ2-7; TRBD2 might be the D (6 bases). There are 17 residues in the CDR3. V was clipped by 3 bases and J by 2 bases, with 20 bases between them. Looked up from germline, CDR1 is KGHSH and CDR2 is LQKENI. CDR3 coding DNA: TGTGCCAGCTCACCGGTTAACCCGGGACCGGGGGCCTACGAGCAGTACTTC. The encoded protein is CASSPVNPGPGAYEQYF.

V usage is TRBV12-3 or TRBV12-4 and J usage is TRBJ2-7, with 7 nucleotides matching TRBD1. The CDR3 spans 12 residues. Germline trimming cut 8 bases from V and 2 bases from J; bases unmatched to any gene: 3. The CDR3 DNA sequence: TGTGCCAGCGGGACAGTAGCCTACGAGCAGTACTTC. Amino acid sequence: CASGTVAYEQYF.

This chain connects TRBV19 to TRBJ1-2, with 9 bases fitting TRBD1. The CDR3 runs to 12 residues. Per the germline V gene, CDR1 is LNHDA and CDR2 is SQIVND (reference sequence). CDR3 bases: TGTCTAGACAGGGGGACGTTCAAAGGCTACACCTTC. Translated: CLDRGTFKGYTF.